Sequencing of this TCR delta chain was carried out in a study of gamma-delta chains in newborns, infants, children. The ends were cut back, 1 base at V and 0 bases at J, with 23 bases in the middle. The CDR3 sequence is 20 residues long. From germline, CDR1 is GEAIGNYY and CDR2 EKD. TCRdb used CATT to re-call clones from the reads. The sample lists 14,000 to 15,000 delta-chain clones, roughly 7.3% occurring once. This receptor was taken from a child who was a newborn, infant or young child, either healthy, febrile or measles-vaccinated (not recorded which). The sequenced sample was blood. The gene calls are TRDV2 and TRDJ2; no clear D gene. The chain's CDR3 is CACDTLGYTVEATLTAQLFF. The CDR3 nucleotides are TGTGCCTGTGACACTTTGGGTTATACTGTGGAAGCCACTTTGACAGCACAACTCTTCTTT.